This T cell receptor (beta chain) originates from a study of T cell responses to AZD1222 COVID-19 vaccine (dated by TCRdb to 2020 to 2023). Regarding the study in general: AZD1222 recipients whose second dose came at about 4 weeks and those whose second dose came at about 12 weeks were combined into one group, since spike-specific TCR depth and breadth did not differ between the two schedules. Enrollment into the trials was organized by age into subgroups of 18-55, 56-69 and 70-plus years, and those subgroups contained about 150, 27 and 61 TCR-sequenced participants, respectively. TCR sequencing covered roughly 230 trial participants: 200 to 220 given two doses of AZD1222 and some 25 given two doses of MenACWY control vaccine.

The CDR3 regions of human TCRbeta chains were analyzed by immunosequencing. On the authors' methods: TCRs in the repertoires were compared against a reference library of SARS-CoV-2-specific TCRs that had been generated with the MIRA antigen-specificity platform. Breadth was defined as the fraction of unique TCRs that were SARS-CoV-2-associated, and depth was defined as the fraction of total T cells that were SARS-CoV-2-associated. Using the MIRA data, each spike-specific TCR was assigned both to the spike region to which the TCR was reactive and to a CD4 or CD8 class. Log10-transformed breadth and depth values were compared by one-way ANOVA with Sidak's multiple comparisons tests. This immuneACCESS table, as held by TCRdb, lists in-frame sequences with V and J called but not all clones. Of the missing ones, under half trace to an unresolved V gene in checked studies; the others have no known cause. V, J and clone size are taken as reported in that table, and D and trimming were inferred from the DNA itself. The sample table records about 120,000 clones; 70% to 90% of these occur just once. The ten largest make up 2.4% of the sample.

The CDR3, cysteine through phenylalanine, is 13 amino acids long. Just the 39-base CDR3 DNA is kept, in frame starting at base 1. Based on the germline V gene, the CDR1 and CDR2 sequences are MRHNA and SNTAGT. Trimming removed 5 bases from V and 4 bases from J, leaving 11 bases between the germline ends. In regard to this clone: It lacks a known antigen. No much larger clone is present one base from it, and per-base qualities are unavailable.

General study outcomes and caveats: In the small 56-69-year group, the increase in depth fell short of significance, most likely because of low power. Because no samples from the day 14 peak response were available, repertoires could be characterized only after the peak T cell response. Nearly half of unique spike-specific TCRs reportedly recognized epitopes outside regions mutated in the B.1.351 and B.1.1.7 variants. Most participants were white British and females outnumbered males, and the authors suggested that clonal diversity may have been underestimated. Conclusions about previously exposed vaccinees are limited because only 5 or 6 AZD1222 recipients were SARS-CoV-2 seropositive at baseline. The whole spike protein was spanned by vaccine-associated CD4 TCRs, and dominant responses were seen in regions 160-218 and 743-854. Spike-specific TCR breadth and depth rose significantly after two AZD1222 doses compared with day 0 and with MenACWY recipients.

The time point tag for this specimen amounts to: baseline before first vaccination. Vaccinee samples came from UK trials COV001 and COV002, including a single-blind randomized controlled phase 2/3 trial of AZD1222 (ChAdOx1 nCoV-19) in healthy adults. For TCRbeta chain sequencing, PBMC samples from trial participants were taken at day 0 and at day 28 after the second dose. The rearrangement combines TRBV6-4 with TRBJ1-2, and the D gene may be TRBD1, 5 bases matching. The receptor comes from an adult in good health. The sequencing here drew on peripheral blood, taken on day 0 of AZD1222 vaccination. This receptor has the CDR3 CASSPQGGYGYTF. The bases read TGTGCCAGCAGTCCCCAGGGTGGCTATGGCTACACCTTC.